This T cell receptor (beta chain) was sequenced for a study of blood T cell repertoires in COVID-19. Germline loops: CDR1 SNHLY, CDR2 FYNNEI. V was pared by 5 bases and J by 5 bases, with 12 bases of the junction left unmatched. The CDR3 contains 17 residues. Clones were sequenced by immunoSEQ multiplex PCR, and TCRdb holds only the in-frame ones, with some missing. The top ten hold 1.8% of the sample, which has approximately 69,000 clones, about 82% seen once. The rearrangement joins TRBV2 to TRBJ2-5; TRBD2 agrees at 12 bases. The sequencing sample was made of peripheral blood. This TCR came from a woman aged 55-70 years with acute or convalescent COVID-19. The CDR3 here is CASSRSSGGAGRETQYF. DNA of the CDR3: TGTGCCAGCAGTCGGTCTAGCGGGGGGGCCGGTAGGGAGACCCAGTACTTC.